One sample yielded the 28 T cell receptor beta chains listed below, sequenced in a study of CD8+CD57+ T cells in acquired aplastic anemia (dated by TCRdb to the late 2010s). Patients chosen for sequencing had shown expansion of CD8+CD57+ cells by flow cytometry. The run used an Illumina HiSeq 2000. Genomic DNA served as template for TCR beta VDJ combination and CDR3 sequence profiling. TCRdb redid the processing of the public reads, applying fastp at Q25 and MiXCR, and retained in-frame beta chains. Rows are combined by CDR3 protein, so each entry shows the most common genes and DNA. Across this sample there are 200,000 to 250,000 distinct CDR3 sequences, with roughly 60% seen only once. Roughly three fifths of the sample goes to the ten largest clones. The material sequenced was sorted CD4+, CD8+, or CD8+CD57+ T cells (not recorded which) from PBMCs. The source is a human donor with aplastic anemia.

The chain couples TRBV7-9 to TRBJ1-4, with D possibly being TRBD1 (6 bases). The CDR3 spans 15 residues. Trimming removed 4 bases from V and 8 bases from J, with 17 bases in between. CDR1 and CDR2 (germline): SEHNR, FQNEAQ (reference sequence). The CDR3 sequence is CASSSHRVSMEKLFF. CDR3 DNA: TGTGCCAGCAGCTCCCACAGGGTATCGATGGAAAAACTGTTTTTT.

This chain uses TRBV9 with TRBJ2-5; a possible D gene is TRBD1 (5 bases). The germline CDR1 and CDR2 sequences are SGDLS and YYNGEE. Trimming pared 3 bases from V and 2 bases from J, leaving 8 bases between. This CDR3 is built from 13 residues. The CDR3: CASSGGDQETQYF. The CDR3 nucleotides are TGTGCCAGCAGCGGGGGCGATCAAGAGACCCAGTACTTC.

The V gene is TRBV7-9, the J gene TRBJ2-6; D is uncertain. CDR3 length: 15 amino acids. Germline assignment: CDR1 SEHNR and CDR2 FQNEAQ (reference sequence). The V end lost 2 bases, the J end lost 2 bases, and 7 bases lay between the germline ends. CDR3 residues: CASSLISPGANVLTF. The CDR3 DNA reads TGTGCCAGCAGCTTAATTTCACCTGGGGCCAACGTCCTGACTTTC.

The rearrangement links TRBV5-1 to TRBJ2-5; 11 nucleotides line up with TRBD2. The CDR3 covers 20 residues. Trimming took 4 bases from V and 5 from J; bases not matched to a gene: 22. CDR1 and CDR2 (germline): SGHRS, YFSETQ. The CDR3, as DNA: TGCGCCAGCAGCCTTCCCACCAACACTTTAACTAGCGGGAGCTTTGAGACCCAGTACTTC. Translating it yields CASSLPTNTLTSGSFETQYF.

The V and J genes are TRBV10-1 and TRBJ1-1, with 7 positions matching TRBD1. The CDR3 sequence is 15 residues long. V was clipped by 8 bases and J by 0 bases; unmatched bases: 9. Germline CDR1 WNHNN, CDR2 SYGVQD (reference sequence). CDR3 sequence: CASYLTGHMNTEAFF. The DNA for the CDR3 is TGCGCCAGCTACCTGACAGGGCACATGAACACTGAAGCTTTCTTT.

This chain links TRBV20-1 with TRBJ2-1; the match to TRBD2 covers 10 bases. CDR3 size: 16 residues. V was pared by 0 bases and J by 8 bases, with 10 bases of the junction left unmatched. Per germline, CDR1 DFQATT and CDR2 SNEGSKA (reference sequence). This CDR3 is CSARDSKREGLDEQFF. The DNA of the CDR3 is TGCAGTGCTAGAGATTCGAAGCGGGAGGGCTTGGATGAGCAGTTCTTC.

This sequence joins TRBV7-8 and TRBJ1-6, with D hard to call. V was cut by 3 bases and J by 10 bases, with 10 bases left in between. The CDR3 runs to 13 residues. The germline V gene encodes CDR1 SGHVS and CDR2 FQNEAQ. CDR3 protein: CASSFSLKSPLHF. The CDR3 DNA reads TGTGCCAGCAGCTTTTCCCTTAAATCACCCCTCCACTTT.

The chain carries TRBV4-3 and TRBJ1-4; D is unresolved. This CDR3 region has 11 residues. Trimming pared 8 bases from V and 5 bases from J, leaving 6 bases between. Per the germline V gene, CDR1 is LGHNA and CDR2 is YSLEER. The DNA of the CDR3 is TGCGCCAGCCGCCTAAATGAAAAACTGTTTTTT. This sequence encodes CASRLNEKLFF.

CDR3 in DNA: TGTGCCAGCAGCACACGACAGGGGGGAGGCTACACCTTC. Translation: CASSTRQGGGYTF. The chain joins TRBV3-2 to TRBJ1-2; TRBD1 was called by the table and not checked on the DNA. TRBV3-2 is recorded as a pseudogene. CDR3 length equals 13 residues.

V is TRBV7-3 and J is TRBJ1-1; D remains ambiguous. Looked up from germline, CDR1 is SGHTA and CDR2 is FQGTGA. This CDR3 is 14 amino acids long. V lost 5 bases to trimming and J lost 0 bases, with 10 bases between them. The CDR3 loop reads CASSRDPMNTEAFF. CDR3 nucleotide sequence: TGTGCCAGCAGCCGGGATCCCATGAACACTGAAGCTTTCTTT.

The chain carries TRBV2 and TRBJ1-3; D is undetermined. The CDR3 sequence is 14 residues long. Germline-derived CDR1 and CDR2 are SNHLY and FYNNEI. The V end lost 8 bases, the J end lost 0 bases, and 11 bases lay between the germline ends. Here the CDR3 DNA reads TGTGCCAGCTGGCGACCATCCTCTGGAAACACCATATATTTT. Translation: CASWRPSSGNTIYF.

This chain joins TRBV2 and TRBJ2-7, with no clear D. The CDR3 sequence is 12 residues long. Looked up from germline, CDR1 is SNHLY and CDR2 is FYNNEI. V lost 5 bases to trimming and J lost 0 bases, with 5 bases between them. CDR3 amino acids: CASSRFSYEQYF. The CDR3 bases are TGTGCCAGCAGTCGCTTCTCCTACGAGCAGTACTTC.

This clonotype was counted a few times. V usage is TRBV20-1 and J usage is TRBJ2-7; D remains unclear. The germline CDR1 and CDR2 sequences are DFQATT and SNEGSKA (reference sequence). The CDR3 covers 12 residues. Trimming removed 3 bases from V and 2 bases from J, with 8 bases in between. The CDR3 coding sequence is TGCAGTGCTAGCAGCCAGCCCTACGAGCAGTACTTC. Translating gives CSASSQPYEQYF.

The CDR3 DNA reads TGTGCCAGCAGCGCTGGACTAGCGGGAGGATATGAGCAGTTCTTC. Amino acids: CASSAGLAGGYEQFF. V and J are TRBV7-9 and TRBJ2-1, with 14 bases aligning to TRBD2. Germline CDR1 is SEHNR and CDR2 is FQNEAQ (reference sequence). The junction had 5 bases not matched to a gene; V was cut back by 5 bases and J by 8 bases. The CDR3 contains 15 residues.

This clonotype was picked up one time. V gene TRBV5-6 combines with J gene TRBJ2-7; D possibly corresponds to TRBD2 (5 bases). The CDR3 contains 13 residues. The ends were cut back, 5 bases at V and 6 bases at J, with 15 bases in the middle. Germline CDR1 is SGHDT and CDR2 is YYEEEE. The CDR3 region is CASSYWARAEQYF. The CDR3 DNA reads TGTGCCAGCAGTTATTGGGCGAGGGCCGAGCAGTACTTC.

The chain has TRBV24-1 and TRBJ1-2, with unresolved D. The ends were cut back, 5 bases at V and 8 bases at J, with 17 bases in the middle. The CDR3 runs 14 residues. In germline, CDR1 is KGHDR, CDR2 SFDVKD. CDR3 loop: CATSASDGNSGYTF. Here the CDR3 DNA reads TGTGCCACCAGTGCATCTGATGGGAATAGCGGCTACACCTTC.

The chain combines TRBV7-6 with TRBJ2-3, with 8 bases identical to TRBD2. The CDR3 has 17 amino acids. V shed 1 base, J shed 4 bases, and the junction held 10 bases outside the gene matches. CDR1 and CDR2 (germline): SGHVS, FNYEAQ. The CDR3 DNA follows: TGTGCCAGCAGCTTAGATTCTGCGGGGGGTCCCTCAGATACGCAGTATTTT. Translated, it gives CASSLDSAGGPSDTQYF.

This clonotype occurred a few times. The chain recombines TRBV10-3 with TRBJ1-2; TRBD1 aligns across 9 bases. The CDR3 extends over 14 amino acids. The germline V gene has CDR1 ENHRY and CDR2 SYGVKD. The J segment lost 7 bases and the V segment lost 3 bases, leaving 6 bases of the junction unmatched. The CDR3 sequence is CAISDGTGSGGYTF. The DNA for the CDR3 is TGTGCCATCAGTGATGGGACAGGGTCGGGTGGCTACACCTTC.

This clonotype is a singleton in its sample. J is TRBJ1-5 and V is TRBV19; D not certain. The germline CDR1 and CDR2 sequences are LNHDA and SQIVND (reference sequence). This CDR3 comprises 15 residues. V lost 2 bases and J lost 4, with 12 bases in between. The CDR3 is CASSILVEMNQPQHF. The CDR3 DNA is TGTGCCAGTAGTATATTGGTGGAGATGAATCAGCCCCAGCATTTT.

This clonotype was counted ten times or more. The chain employs TRBV5-8 and TRBJ2-7, with D perhaps TRBD1 (6 bases). Deletions cut 2 bases from V and 3 bases from J, with 15 bases between. There are 15 residues in the CDR3. CDR1 SGHTS and CDR2 YDEGEE come from the germline V gene. CDR3 nucleotides: TGTGCCAGCAGCTTAAGTCAGGGGTCGTACTACGAGCAGTACTTC. It is translated as CASSLSQGSYYEQYF.

The rearrangement uses TRBV11-2 and TRBJ2-1; D uncertain. The CDR3 is 15 residues long. In germline, CDR1 is SGHAT, CDR2 FQNNGV. V shed 3 bases and J shed 4 bases, with 13 bases lying between them. CDR3 in amino acids: CASSLGRRSYNEQFF. The CDR3 DNA reads TGTGCCAGCAGCTTGGGCCGACGCTCTTACAATGAGCAGTTCTTC.

The chain uses TRBV29-1 and TRBJ2-7; TRBD2 matches at 15 bases. The junction had 6 bases not matched to a gene; V was cut back by 6 bases and J by 6 bases. Germline-derived CDR1 and CDR2 are SQVTM and ANQGSEA. The CDR3 contains 14 residues. CDR3 loop: CSVSGTSGRLEQYF. Here the CDR3 DNA reads TGCAGCGTCTCCGGGACTAGCGGGAGGCTCGAGCAGTACTTC.

V gene TRBV7-3 combines with J gene TRBJ2-1; D may be TRBD1 (5 bases). Trimming took 5 bases from V and 5 from J, leaving 19 bases between them. Germline assignment: CDR1 SGHTA and CDR2 FQGTGA. The CDR3 contains 16 residues. For the CDR3, the DNA is TGTGCCAGCAGCCCCATGGCAGGGCCCTCGAACAATGAGCAGTTCTTC. Amino acids: CASSPMAGPSNNEQFF. The full variable domain, its missing parts supplied by reference TRBV7-3 and TRBJ2-1, is GAGVSQTPSNKVTEKGKYVELRCDPISGHTALYWYRQSLGQGPEFLIYFQGTGAADDSGLPNDRFFAVRPEGSVSTLKIQRTERGDSAVYLCASSPMAGPSNNEQFFGPGTRLTVL.

The CDR3 DNA reads TGTGCCAGTAGTATATTTGGTCGTGGCACTGAAGCTTTCTTT. It is translated as CASSIFGRGTEAFF. The J gene is TRBJ1-1, the V gene TRBV19; D remains unclear. This CDR3 has 14 residues. V lost 2 bases, J lost 4 bases, and 11 bases lay in between. From germline, CDR1 is LNHDA and CDR2 SQIVND (reference sequence).

CDR3 in amino acids: CATSDSDSQETQYF. The CDR3 DNA follows: TGTGCCACCAGTGATTCCGACAGCCAAGAGACCCAGTACTTC. This chain links TRBV24-1 with TRBJ2-5; D is possibly TRBD1 (5 bases). Per the germline V gene, CDR1 is KGHDR and CDR2 is SFDVKD. Trimming cost V 2 bases and J 1 base, with 7 bases left between them. The length of the CDR3 is 14 residues.

The V gene is TRBV2, the J gene TRBJ2-6; TRBD1 is a possible D gene (6 bases). Germline CDR1 is SNHLY and CDR2 is FYNNEI. V lost 6 bases and J 0 bases, leaving 12 bases between the germline ends. There are 16 residues in the CDR3. CDR3 DNA: TGTGCCAGCAGGACCCGGGACACCTCTGGGGCCAACGTCCTGACTTTC. Translating it yields CASRTRDTSGANVLTF.

The chain joins TRBV20-1 to TRBJ1-2; D ambiguous. The germline gives CDR1 DFQATT, CDR2 SNEGSKA (reference sequence). This CDR3 is 12 amino acids long. The CDR3 spells CIAWAVNYGYTF. Written as DNA, the CDR3 is TGCATCGCTTGGGCAGTTAACTATGGCTACACCTTC.

The chain uses TRBV5-5 and TRBJ1-1, with D possibly matching TRBD1 (6 bases). Germline CDR1 reads SGHKS; CDR2 reads YYEKEE (reference sequence). V was shortened by 4 bases and J by 3 bases, with 10 bases between the two germline ends. The length of the CDR3 is 13 residues. The CDR3 sequence: CASSNRADTEAFF. The CDR3 region has the DNA TGTGCCAGCAGCAACAGGGCTGACACTGAAGCTTTCTTT.